Listed below are T cell receptor beta chains from one sample, sequenced in a study of a mutant IDH1 vaccine in newly diagnosed glioma. Clones were read by immunoSEQ multiplex PCR, and TCRdb kept only the in-frame ones, dropping some. The sample lists 55,000 to 70,000 clones; around 91% were seen once. No cognate antigen is known for these TCRs. Specimen: PBMCs, collected from a glioma patient whose treatment included an IDH1 peptide vaccine. Every receptor here comes from a man in his forties with glioma. The CDR3 runs from the conserved cysteine through the conserved F or W. The order of the fields is J gene, V gene, D gene, clone size, CDR3 DNA, CDR3 protein. The D gene is left open where the match is weak. Size values are once, few and many counts, or a class for expanded clones, and some rows have none.

J: TRBJ2-3
V: TRBV10-3
D: TRBD2
size: .
DNA: TGTGCCATCAGTGAGTCGGCGGGAGGAACCACAGATACGCAGTATTTT
CDR3: CAISESAGGTTDTQYF

J: TRBJ1-6
V: TRBV30
D: .
size: .
DNA: TGTGCCTGGCAGGAAAATAATTCACCCCTCCACTTT
CDR3: CAWQENNSPLHF

J: TRBJ1-1
V: TRBV5-4
D: .
size: .
DNA: TGTGCCAGCAGCTTGCCGGGGGCTCGGGTTTGGGATCTGGGGGCTTTCTTT
CDR3: CASSLPGARVWDLGAFF

J: TRBJ2-5
V: TRBV10-1
D: .
size: .
DNA: TGCGCCAGCAGTGGGGGTGTTCTGCGGGGCTCCGAAACGTCGGAGACCCAGTACTTC
CDR3: CASSGGVLRGSETSETQYF

J: TRBJ1-2
V: TRBV25-1
D: TRBD1
size: .
DNA: TGTGCCAGCAGGCGACAGGGGACAGAGGGTGGCTACACCTTC
CDR3: CASRRQGTEGGYTF

J: TRBJ2-7
V: TRBV7-2
D: .
size: .
DNA: TGTGCCAGCAGCTTAACCGAGCAGTACTTC
CDR3: CASSLTEQYF

J: TRBJ1-3
V: TRBV7-2
D: .
size: once
DNA: TGTGCCAGCAGCTTAGCGGGTACTGGAAACACCATATATTTT
CDR3: CASSLAGTGNTIYF

J: TRBJ2-5
V: TRBV5-4
D: TRBD1
size: .
DNA: TGTGCCAGCAGCTTGGTAATGGGACAGGGGGCGTATGCGCAGTACTTC
CDR3: CASSLVMGQGAYAQYF

J: TRBJ2-7
V: TRBV9
D: .
size: .
DNA: TGTGCCAGCAGCGCCGGATACGAGCAGTACTTC
CDR3: CASSAGYEQYF

J: TRBJ2-7
V: TRBV27
D: .
size: .
DNA: TGTGCCAGCAACCATGGAGGGCCTACCTACGAGCAGTACTTC
CDR3: CASNHGGPTYEQYF

J: TRBJ2-1
V: TRBV5-1
D: TRBD1
size: .
DNA: TGCGCCAGCAGCTTGCCTGACAGGGGGAGTGCCAATGAGCAGTTCTTC
CDR3: CASSLPDRGSANEQFF

J: TRBJ1-5
V: TRBV7-9
D: .
size: .
DNA: TGTGCCAGCAGCCCCCAGGGGCGATACAATCAGCCCCAGCATTTT
CDR3: CASSPQGRYNQPQHF

J: TRBJ1-2
V: TRBV19
D: .
size: .
DNA: TGTGCCAGTAGGGCTGGAGGTGGCTACACCTTC
CDR3: CASRAGGGYTF

J: TRBJ2-3
V: TRBV6-5
D: TRBD1
size: once
DNA: TGTGCCAGCACCGCCGGGACAGGGGACACAGATACGCAGTATTTT
CDR3: CASTAGTGDTDTQYF

J: TRBJ1-2
V: TRBV30
D: .
size: .
DNA: TGTGCCTCTGGGGGTAACTATGGCTACACCTTC
CDR3: CASGGNYGYTF

J: TRBJ2-3
V: TRBV19
D: TRBD1
size: .
DNA: TGTGCCAGTAGTATCGGGGACAGGGGCACAGATACGCAGTATTTT
CDR3: CASSIGDRGTDTQYF

J: TRBJ2-4
V: TRBV2
D: TRBD2
size: .
DNA: TGTGCCAGCAGTGAAGGACTAGCGGGGAGGATGTTAGCCAAAAACATTCAGTACTTC
CDR3: CASSEGLAGRMLAKNIQYF

J: TRBJ2-5
V: TRBV4-2
D: .
size: .
DNA: TGTGCCAGCAGCCAAGAAGGAAGGACAGACCACTTCAGGGAGACCCAGTACTTC
CDR3: CASSQEGRTDHFRETQYF

J: TRBJ2-6
V: TRBV7-2
D: .
size: .
DNA: TGTGCCAGCAGCTTAGGGTGGCGCGTCTCTGGGGCCAACGTCCTGACTTTC
CDR3: CASSLGWRVSGANVLTF

J: TRBJ2-6
V: TRBV9
D: .
size: .
DNA: TGTGCCAGCAGCGGGTGGGCTGGGGCCAACGTCCTGACTTTC
CDR3: CASSGWAGANVLTF

J: TRBJ2-1
V: TRBV5-1
D: .
size: once
DNA: TGCGCCAGCAGCTTTAGTGGGGGAGGCAATGAGCAGTTCTTC
CDR3: CASSFSGGGNEQFF

J: TRBJ2-2
V: TRBV21-1
D: .
size: .
DNA: TGTGCCAGCAGCAAAGAGCTACTAGCGGGGGTCCCGAGTACCGGGGAGCTGTTTTTT
CDR3: CASSKELLAGVPSTGELFF

J: TRBJ2-7
V: TRBV18
D: .
size: .
DNA: TGTGCCAGCTCTCAACAATCAGACTACGAGCAGTACTTC
CDR3: CASSQQSDYEQYF

J: TRBJ2-1
V: TRBV2
D: TRBD2
size: .
DNA: TGTGCCAGCACAGCGGGAGGGCTATACAATGAGCAGTTCTTC
CDR3: CASTAGGLYNEQFF

J: TRBJ1-2
V: TRBV28
D: .
size: .
DNA: TGTGCCAGCAGTGACAGAGGGGCTGGTCTCTATGGCTACACCTTC
CDR3: CASSDRGAGLYGYTF

J: TRBJ2-3
V: TRBV13
D: TRBD1
size: .
DNA: TGTGCCAGCAGCTCATTGACAGGGTATAGCACAGATACGCAGTATTTT
CDR3: CASSSLTGYSTDTQYF

J: TRBJ1-1
V: TRBV29-1
D: .
size: .
DNA: TGCAGCGTAATGAACGGGGGGAACACTGAAGCTTTCTTT
CDR3: CSVMNGGNTEAFF

J: TRBJ1-3
V: TRBV30
D: .
size: .
DNA: TGTGCCTGGAGTAGCACCTCTGGAAACACCATATATTTT
CDR3: CAWSSTSGNTIYF

J: TRBJ2-2
V: TRBV18
D: TRBD1
size: once
DNA: TGTGCCAGCTCACCCCGCAGGGGGCTGGACACCGGGGAGCTGTTTTTT
CDR3: CASSPRRGLDTGELFF